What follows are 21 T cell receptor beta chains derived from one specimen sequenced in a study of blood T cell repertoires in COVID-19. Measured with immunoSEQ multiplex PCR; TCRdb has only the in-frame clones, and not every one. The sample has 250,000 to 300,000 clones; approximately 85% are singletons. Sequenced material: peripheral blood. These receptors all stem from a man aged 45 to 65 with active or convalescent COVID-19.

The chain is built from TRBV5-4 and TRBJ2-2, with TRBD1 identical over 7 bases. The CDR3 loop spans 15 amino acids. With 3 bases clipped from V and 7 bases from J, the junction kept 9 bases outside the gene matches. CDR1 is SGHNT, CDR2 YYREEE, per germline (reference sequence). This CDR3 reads CASSSSFPGGGELFF. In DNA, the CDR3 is TGTGCCAGCAGCTCTAGTTTCCCAGGGGGCGGGGAGCTGTTTTTT.

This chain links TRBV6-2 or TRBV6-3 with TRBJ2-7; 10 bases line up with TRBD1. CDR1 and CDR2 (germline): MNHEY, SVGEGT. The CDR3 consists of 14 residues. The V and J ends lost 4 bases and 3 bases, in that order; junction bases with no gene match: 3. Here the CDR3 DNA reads TGTGCCAGCAGTTTCGGGACAGGGGACTACGAGCAGTACTTC. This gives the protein CASSFGTGDYEQYF.

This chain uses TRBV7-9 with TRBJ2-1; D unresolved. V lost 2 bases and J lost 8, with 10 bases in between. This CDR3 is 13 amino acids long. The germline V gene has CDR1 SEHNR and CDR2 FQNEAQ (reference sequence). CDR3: CASSLSPLYEQFF. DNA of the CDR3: TGTGCCAGCAGCTTATCTCCCCTATATGAGCAGTTCTTC.

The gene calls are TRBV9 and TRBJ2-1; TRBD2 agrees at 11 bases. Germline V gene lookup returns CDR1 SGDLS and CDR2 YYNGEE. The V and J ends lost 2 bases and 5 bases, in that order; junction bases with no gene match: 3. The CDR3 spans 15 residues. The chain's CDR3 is CASSVMGLADNEQFF. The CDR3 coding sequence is TGTGCCAGCAGCGTGATGGGACTAGCGGACAATGAGCAGTTCTTC.

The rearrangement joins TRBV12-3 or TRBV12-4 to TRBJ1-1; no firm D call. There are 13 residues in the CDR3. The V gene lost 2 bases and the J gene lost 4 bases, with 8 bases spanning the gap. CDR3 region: CASSLRERTEAFF. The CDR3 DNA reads TGTGCCAGCAGTTTAAGGGAGCGCACTGAAGCTTTCTTT.

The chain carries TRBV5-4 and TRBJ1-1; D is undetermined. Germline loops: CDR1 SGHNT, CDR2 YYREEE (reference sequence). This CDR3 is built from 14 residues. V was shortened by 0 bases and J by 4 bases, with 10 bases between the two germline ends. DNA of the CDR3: TGTGCCAGCAGCTTGGCGGGAATACCCACTGAAGCTTTCTTT. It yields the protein CASSLAGIPTEAFF.

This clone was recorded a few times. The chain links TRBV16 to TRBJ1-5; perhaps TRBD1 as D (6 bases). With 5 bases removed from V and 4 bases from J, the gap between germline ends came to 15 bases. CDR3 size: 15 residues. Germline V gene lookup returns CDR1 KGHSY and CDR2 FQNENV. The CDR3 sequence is CASSTRDTSNQPQHF. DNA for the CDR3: TGTGCCAGCAGCACACGGGACACATCGAATCAGCCCCAGCATTTT.

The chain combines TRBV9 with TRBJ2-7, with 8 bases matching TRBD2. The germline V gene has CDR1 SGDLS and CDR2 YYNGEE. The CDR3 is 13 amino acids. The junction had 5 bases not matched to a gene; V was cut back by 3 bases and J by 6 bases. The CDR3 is CASSATTSGEQYF. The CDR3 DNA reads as TGTGCCAGCAGCGCGACTACTAGCGGCGAGCAGTACTTC.

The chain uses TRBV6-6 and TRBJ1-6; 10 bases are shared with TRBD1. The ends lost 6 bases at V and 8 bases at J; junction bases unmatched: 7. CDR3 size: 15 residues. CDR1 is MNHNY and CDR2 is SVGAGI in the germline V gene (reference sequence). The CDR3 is CASRDRQGAYSPLHF. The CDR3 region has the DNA TGTGCCAGCAGAGACCGACAGGGGGCTTATTCACCCCTCCACTTT.

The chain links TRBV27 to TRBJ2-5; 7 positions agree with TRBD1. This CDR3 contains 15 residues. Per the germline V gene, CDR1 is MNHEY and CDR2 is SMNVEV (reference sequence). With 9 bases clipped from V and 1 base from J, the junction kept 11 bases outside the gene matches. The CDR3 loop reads CARRAGTETQETQYF. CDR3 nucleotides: TGTGCCAGACGAGCCGGGACAGAGACCCAAGAGACCCAGTACTTC.

In DNA, the CDR3 is TGTGCCAGCAGCCAAGGACAGGGGTACACCGGGGAGCTGTTTTTT. Translation: CASSQGQGYTGELFF. This rearrangement joins TRBV7-9 to TRBJ2-2; 9 nucleotides agree with TRBD1. The V gene end was trimmed by 5 bases and the J gene end by 3 bases; junction bases not matched to a gene: 4. CDR1 and CDR2 (germline): SEHNR, FQNEAQ (reference sequence). This CDR3 spans 15 amino acids.

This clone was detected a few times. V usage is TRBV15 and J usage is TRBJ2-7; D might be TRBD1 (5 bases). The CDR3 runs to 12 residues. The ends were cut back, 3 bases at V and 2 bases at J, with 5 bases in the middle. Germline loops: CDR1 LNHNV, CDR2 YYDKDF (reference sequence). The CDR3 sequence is CATSRTAYEQYF. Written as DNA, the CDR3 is TGTGCCACCAGCAGGACAGCCTACGAGCAGTACTTC.

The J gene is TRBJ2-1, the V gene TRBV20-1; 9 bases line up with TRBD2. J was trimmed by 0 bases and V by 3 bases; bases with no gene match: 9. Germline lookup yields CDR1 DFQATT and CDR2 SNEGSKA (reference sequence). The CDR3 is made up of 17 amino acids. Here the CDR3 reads CSASKSGRFNSYNEQFF. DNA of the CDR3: TGCAGTGCTAGTAAAAGCGGGAGGTTCAACTCCTACAATGAGCAGTTCTTC.

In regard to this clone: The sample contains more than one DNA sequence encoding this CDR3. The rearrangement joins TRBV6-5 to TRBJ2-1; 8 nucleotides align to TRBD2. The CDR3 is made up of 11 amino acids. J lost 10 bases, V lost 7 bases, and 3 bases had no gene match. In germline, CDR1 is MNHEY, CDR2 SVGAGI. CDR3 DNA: TGTGCCAGCACCGGACTAGCCGAGCAGTTCTTC. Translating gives CASTGLAEQFF.

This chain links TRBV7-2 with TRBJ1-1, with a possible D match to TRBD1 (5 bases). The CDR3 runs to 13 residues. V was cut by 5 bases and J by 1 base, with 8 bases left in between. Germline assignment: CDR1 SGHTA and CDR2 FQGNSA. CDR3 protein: CASSPGQNTEAFF. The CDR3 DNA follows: TGTGCCAGCAGCCCCGGACAGAACACTGAAGCTTTCTTT. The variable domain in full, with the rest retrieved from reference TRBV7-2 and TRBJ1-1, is GAGVSQSPSNKVTEKGKDVELRCDPISGHTALYWYRQSLGQGLEFLIYFQGNSAPDKSGLPSDRFSAERTGGSVSTLTIQRTQQEDSAVYLCASSPGQNTEAFFGQGTRLTVV.

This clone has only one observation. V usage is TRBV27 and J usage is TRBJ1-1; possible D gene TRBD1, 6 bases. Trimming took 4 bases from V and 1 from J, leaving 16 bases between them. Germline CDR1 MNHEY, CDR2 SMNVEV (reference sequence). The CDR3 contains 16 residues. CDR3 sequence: CASSSGWARGNTEAFF. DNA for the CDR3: TGTGCCAGCAGTTCTGGGTGGGCCAGGGGGAACACTGAAGCTTTCTTT.

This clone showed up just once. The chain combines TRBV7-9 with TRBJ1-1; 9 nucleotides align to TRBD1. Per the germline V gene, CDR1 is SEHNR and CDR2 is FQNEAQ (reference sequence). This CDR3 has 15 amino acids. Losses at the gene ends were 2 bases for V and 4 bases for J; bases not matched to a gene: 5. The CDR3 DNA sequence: TGTGCCAGCAGCTTATCCGGGACAGGGTTCACTGAAGCTTTCTTT. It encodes CASSLSGTGFTEAFF.

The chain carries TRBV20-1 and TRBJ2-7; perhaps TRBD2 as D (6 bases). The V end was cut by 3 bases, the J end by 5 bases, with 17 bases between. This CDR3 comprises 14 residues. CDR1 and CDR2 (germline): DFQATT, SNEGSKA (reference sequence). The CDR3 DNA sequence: TGCAGTGCTAGTGGTCCGGGGGATCCCAACGAGCAGTACTTC. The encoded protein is CSASGPGDPNEQYF.

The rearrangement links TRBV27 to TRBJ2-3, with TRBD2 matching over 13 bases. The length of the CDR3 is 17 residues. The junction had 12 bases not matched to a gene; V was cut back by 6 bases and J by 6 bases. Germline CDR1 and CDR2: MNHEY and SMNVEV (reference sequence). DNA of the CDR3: TGTGCCAGCAGCTGGTTCCGGACTAGCGGGAGTGCTGATACGCAGTATTTT. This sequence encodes CASSWFRTSGSADTQYF.

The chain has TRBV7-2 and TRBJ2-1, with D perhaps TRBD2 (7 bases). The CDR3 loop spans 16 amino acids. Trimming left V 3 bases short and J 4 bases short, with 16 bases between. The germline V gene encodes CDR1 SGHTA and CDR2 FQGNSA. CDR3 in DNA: TGTGCCAGCAGCTTCCCTGGGGGGGCGCAATACAATGAGCAGTTCTTC. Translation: CASSFPGGAQYNEQFF.

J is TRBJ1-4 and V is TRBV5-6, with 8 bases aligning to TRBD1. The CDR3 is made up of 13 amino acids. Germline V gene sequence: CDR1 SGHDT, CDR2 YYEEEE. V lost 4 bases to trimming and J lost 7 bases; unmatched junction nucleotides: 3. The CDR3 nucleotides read TGTGCCAGCAGCGTAGACAGGGGTGAAAAACTGTTTTTT. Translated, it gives CASSVDRGEKLFF.